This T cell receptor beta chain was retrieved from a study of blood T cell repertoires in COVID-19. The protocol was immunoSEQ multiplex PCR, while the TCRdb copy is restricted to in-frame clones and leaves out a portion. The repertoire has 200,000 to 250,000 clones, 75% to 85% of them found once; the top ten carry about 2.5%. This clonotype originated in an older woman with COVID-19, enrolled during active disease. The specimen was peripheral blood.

The CDR3 DNA follows: TGTGCCAGCAGCCAAGCCCCAGCGGGGTTGCCAGATACGCAGTATTTT. Protein product: CASSQAPAGLPDTQYF. The chain combines TRBV3-1 (or the pseudogene TRBV3-2) with TRBJ2-3; TRBD2 matches 7 bases. Germline V gives CDR1 LGHDT, CDR2 YNNKEL (reference sequence). V lost 1 base and J lost 4; bases outside the gene matches: 8. This CDR3 comprises 16 residues.